The clone carrying this TCR beta chain was picked up many times. Its specificity is unknown. This entry comes from a study of regulatory T cells in long-lasting Graves disease. CDR3-region Arm-PCR and iRepertoire HTBI primers produced the TCR beta libraries. Authors' analysis steps: Identified segments across samples numbered about 60 TRBV and approximately 15 TRBJ. Using its own MiXCR run on the multiplex PCR reads, TCRdb lists one record per CDR3 protein. The V and J calls and clone size come from TCRdb's table, not from the authors' own analysis. This table holds hundreds of thousands of distinct CDR3 sequences, 15% to 20% found once. Study outcomes and limitations: Persistent disease samples used TRBV28, TRBJ1-2 and TRBJ2-5 preferentially.

This sample's time point: newly diagnosed GD, antithyroid drugs for less than 3 months. TCR sequences were obtained from RNA taken from PBMCs. Looked up from germline, CDR1 is SNHLY and CDR2 is FYNNEI. The ends were cut back, 10 bases at V and 4 bases at J, with 19 bases in the middle. This CDR3 has 14 residues. Separately, the same data were catalogued under a study of T cells in Graves' hyperthyroidism and ophthalmopathy. From that second work: HTBI primers were the set used in a first-round RT-PCR of the TCR CDR3.

The sample was peripheral blood mononuclear cells (PBMCs), taken at new diagnosis, from a patient treated with antithyroid drugs. The chain employs TRBV2 and TRBJ2-5; D is tentatively TRBD1 or TRBD2 (6 bases each). This TCR derives from a woman in her forties or fifties with Graves disease. CDR3 DNA: TGTGCCATCGCGGGACTCCTCAGGGGAGAGACCCAGTACTTC. It yields the protein CAIAGLLRGETQYF.